This T cell receptor beta chain originates from a study of cytotoxic CD8 clonotypes in ibrutinib-treated CLL. The study, taken as a whole, reports: The study found public clonotypes uncommon, contracting or stable on treatment. The study found baseline clonality above age-matched healthy donors, tracking circulating CD8+ T-cell counts. Clonality grew at ibrutinib response; at progression, it decreased back toward baseline.

Unmatched junction bases numbered 6, after V lost 7 bases and J lost 4 bases. Germline CDR1 and CDR2: SGHAT and FQNNGV. The CDR3 runs 15 residues. The method was immunoSEQ multiplex PCR; TCRdb's version includes in-frame clones alone and lacks a portion of them. Altogether tens of thousands of clones are present, 55% to 70% being singletons, with the ten largest covering 51%. About this clone: What it recognizes is unknown.

This sequence originates from a human donor with chronic lymphocytic leukemia. The specimen comprised PBMCs, sampled at disease progression, from a patient treated with ibrutinib. The chain is built from TRBV11-2 and TRBJ2-1; 11 bases fit TRBD2. This chain's CDR3 is CASTLWTSGYNEQFF. The CDR3 DNA is TGTGCCAGCACCCTCTGGACTAGCGGGTACAATGAGCAGTTCTTC.